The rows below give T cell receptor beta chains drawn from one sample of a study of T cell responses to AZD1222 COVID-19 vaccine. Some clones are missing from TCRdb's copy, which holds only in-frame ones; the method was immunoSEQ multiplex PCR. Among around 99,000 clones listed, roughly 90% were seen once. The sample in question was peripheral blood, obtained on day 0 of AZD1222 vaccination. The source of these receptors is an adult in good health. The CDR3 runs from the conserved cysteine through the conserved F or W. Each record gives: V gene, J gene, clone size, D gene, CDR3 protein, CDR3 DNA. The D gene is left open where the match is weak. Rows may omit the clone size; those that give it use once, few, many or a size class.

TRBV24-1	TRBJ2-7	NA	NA	CATSTGSSYEQYF	TGTGCCACCAGTACAGGGAGCTCCTACGAGCAGTACTTC
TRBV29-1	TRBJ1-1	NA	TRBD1	CSVGTGGGTEAFF	TGCAGCGTTGGGACAGGGGGAGGGACTGAAGCTTTCTTT
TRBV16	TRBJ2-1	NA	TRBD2	CASCHPLALSYNEQFF	TGTGCCAGCTGCCACCCACTAGCGCTCTCCTACAATGAGCAGTTCTTC
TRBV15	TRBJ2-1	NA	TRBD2	CATSREGSAGGRNEQFF	TGTGCCACCAGCAGAGAGGGGTCCGCGGGAGGGCGTAATGAGCAGTTCTTC
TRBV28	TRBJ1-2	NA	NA	CASRVPGRALYGYTF	TGTGCCAGCAGAGTCCCCGGGAGGGCCCTTTATGGCTACACCTTC
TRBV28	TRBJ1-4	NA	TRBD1	CASSSRGTGGWEKLFF	TGTGCCAGCAGTTCCCGAGGGACAGGGGGCTGGGAAAAACTGTTTTTT
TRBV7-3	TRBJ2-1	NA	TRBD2	CASSYQGLIGNEQFF	TGTGCCAGCAGCTACCAGGGACTAATCGGCAATGAGCAGTTCTTC
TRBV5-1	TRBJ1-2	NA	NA	CASSLGAYLGYTF	TGCGCCAGCAGCTTGGGGGCCTATTTGGGCTACACCTTC
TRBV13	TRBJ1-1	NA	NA	CASSLTRGTEAFF	TGTGCCAGCAGCTTGACGCGGGGCACTGAAGCTTTCTTT
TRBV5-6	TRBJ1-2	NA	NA	CASSFGPEEGYTF	TGTGCCAGCAGCTTCGGCCCCGAGGAGGGCTACACCTTC
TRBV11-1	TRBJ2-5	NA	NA	CASSPPFRAEQETQYF	TGTGCCAGCAGCCCCCCTTTTAGGGCGGAACAAGAGACCCAGTACTTC
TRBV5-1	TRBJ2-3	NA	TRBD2	CASSLGGSGGPDTQYF	TGCGCCAGCAGCTTGGGTGGTAGCGGGGGGCCAGATACGCAGTATTTT
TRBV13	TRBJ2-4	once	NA	CASSPRWRADIQYF	TGTGCCAGCAGCCCCAGGTGGAGGGCAGACATTCAGTACTTC
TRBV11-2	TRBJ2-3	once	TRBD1	CASRSGGADTQYF	TGTGCCAGCAGATCAGGGGGCGCAGATACGCAGTATTTT
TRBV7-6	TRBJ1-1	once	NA	CASSRGLQAFF	TGTGCCAGCAGCCGGGGACTTCAAGCTTTCTTT
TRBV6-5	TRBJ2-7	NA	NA	CASSYSKGTLNYEQYF	TGTGCCAGCAGTTACTCGAAGGGGACCCTTAACTACGAGCAGTACTTC
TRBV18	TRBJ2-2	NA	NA	CASSPLASSGELFF	TGTGCCAGCTCACCCCTGGCTTCTTCCGGGGAGCTGTTTTTT
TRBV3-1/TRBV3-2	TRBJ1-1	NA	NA	CASSPPWGEAFF	TGTGCCAGCAGCCCGCCGTGGGGGGAGGCTTTCTTT
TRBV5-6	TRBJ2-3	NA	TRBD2	CASSPEGGSTDTQYF	TGTGCCAGCAGCCCGGAGGGAGGGAGCACAGATACGCAGTATTTT
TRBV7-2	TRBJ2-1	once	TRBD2	CASNAGLAMDEQFF	TGTGCCAGCAACGCCGGACTAGCAATGGATGAGCAGTTCTTC
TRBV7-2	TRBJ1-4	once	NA	CASSANEKLFF	TGTGCCAGCAGCGCGAATGAAAAACTGTTTTTT
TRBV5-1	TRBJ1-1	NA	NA	CASSLAVSVAEAFF	TGCGCCAGCAGCTTGGCGGTTTCCGTGGCTGAAGCTTTCTTT
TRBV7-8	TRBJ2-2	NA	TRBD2	CASTDPGLASTGELFF	TGTGCCAGCACTGACCCGGGACTAGCAAGTACCGGGGAGCTGTTTTTT
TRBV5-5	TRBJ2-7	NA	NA	CASSLGGLDEQYF	TGTGCCAGCAGCTTGGGCGGGTTGGACGAGCAGTACTTC
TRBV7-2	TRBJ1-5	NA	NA	CASSSGLLKPQHF	TGTGCCAGCAGCTCGGGACTGTTGAAGCCCCAGCATTTT
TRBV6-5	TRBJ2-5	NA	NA	CASSQRLGETQYF	TGTGCCAGCAGTCAAAGACTAGGGGAGACCCAGTACTTC
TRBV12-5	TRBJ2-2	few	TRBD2	CASGFMTSGMNTGELFF	TGTGCTAGTGGTTTTATGACTAGCGGGATGAACACCGGGGAGCTGTTTTTT
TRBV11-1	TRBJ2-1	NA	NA	CASSLNRETEQFF	TGTGCCAGCAGCTTAAACAGGGAGACTGAGCAGTTCTTC
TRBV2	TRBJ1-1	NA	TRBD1	CASRRGQGSTEAFF	TGTGCCAGCAGACGTGGACAGGGGAGCACTGAAGCTTTCTTT
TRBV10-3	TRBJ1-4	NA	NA	CAISESGLGGKLFF	TGTGCCATCAGTGAGTCAGGGTTGGGTGGAAAACTGTTTTTT
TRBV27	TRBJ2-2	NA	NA	CASSHPGVAANTGELFF	TGTGCCAGCAGTCACCCCGGAGTAGCGGCGAACACCGGGGAGCTGTTTTTT
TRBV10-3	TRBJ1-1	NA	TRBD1	CAISARQGLWGEAFF	TGTGCCATCAGTGCCCGACAGGGTTTGTGGGGTGAAGCTTTCTTT
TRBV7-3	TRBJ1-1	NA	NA	CASSLIKGGEAFF	TGTGCCAGCAGCTTAATTAAGGGTGGTGAAGCTTTCTTT
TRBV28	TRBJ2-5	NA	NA	CASSLSGPGETQYF	TGTGCCAGCAGTTTATCTGGCCCCGGCGAGACCCAGTACTTC
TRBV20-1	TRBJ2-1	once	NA	CSARRQDGQFF	TGCAGTGCTAGACGACAGGATGGGCAGTTCTTC
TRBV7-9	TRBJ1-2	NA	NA	CASSLNLLGDHGYTF	TGTGCCAGCAGCTTAAATCTCTTAGGGGATCATGGCTACACCTTC
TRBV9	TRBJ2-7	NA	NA	CASSVVPSSYEQYF	TGTGCCAGCAGCGTAGTACCCAGCTCCTACGAGCAGTACTTC
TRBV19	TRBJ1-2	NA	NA	CASSIDTGGFVGYTF	TGTGCCAGTAGTATAGATACGGGGGGATTCGTCGGCTACACCTTC
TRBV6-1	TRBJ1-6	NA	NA	CASSEGIGTHGRNSPLHF	TGTGCCAGCAGTGAAGGGATAGGGACCCACGGGAGGAATTCACCCCTCCACTTT
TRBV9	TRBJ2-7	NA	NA	CASSVGTDAYEQYF	TGTGCCAGCAGCGTAGGAACGGACGCCTACGAGCAGTACTTC
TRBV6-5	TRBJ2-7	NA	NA	CASSQGHPYEQYF	TGTGCCAGCAGCCAGGGACACCCCTACGAGCAGTACTTC
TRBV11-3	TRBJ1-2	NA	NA	CASSDDGYGYTF	TGTGCCAGCAGTGACGACGGGTACGGCTACACCTTC
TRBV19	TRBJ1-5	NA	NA	CASSTTRRASSSNQPQHF	TGTGCCAGTAGTACTACCCGGAGGGCGTCCTCGAGCAATCAGCCCCAGCATTTT
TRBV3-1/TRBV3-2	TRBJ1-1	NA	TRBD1	CASSLRTGGSQNTEAFF	TGTGCCAGCAGCCTCCGGACAGGGGGCTCCCAGAACACTGAAGCTTTCTTT
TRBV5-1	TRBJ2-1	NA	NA	CASSGGSGPAGNEQFF	TGCGCCAGCAGCGGGGGGAGCGGCCCCGCGGGGAATGAGCAGTTCTTC
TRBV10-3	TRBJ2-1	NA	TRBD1	CAIRGDREGNEQFF	TGTGCCATCAGGGGGGACAGGGAGGGCAATGAGCAGTTCTTC
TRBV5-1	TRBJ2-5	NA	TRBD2	CASSYRAGGQETQYF	TGCGCCAGCAGCTACCGAGCGGGAGGGCAAGAGACCCAGTACTTC
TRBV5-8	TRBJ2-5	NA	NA	CASSLRQGNGQTQYF	TGTGCCAGCAGCTTGCGTCAAGGTAATGGGCAGACCCAGTACTTC
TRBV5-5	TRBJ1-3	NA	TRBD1	CASRPTGGGNTIYF	TGTGCCAGCAGACCCACAGGGGGTGGAAACACCATATATTTT
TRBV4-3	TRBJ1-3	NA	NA	CASSQVRWRSGNTIYF	TGCGCCAGCAGCCAAGTTCGGTGGCGCTCTGGAAACACCATATATTTT